This T cell receptor (beta chain) was recorded in a study of blood T cell repertoires in COVID-19. For the study at large: Samples taken during acute and convalescent COVID-19 were collected in the United States, Italy and Spain. T cells, B-cell-depleted T cells, or PBMCs provided the cDNA or gDNA that served as material.

In the original processing: From reference gene primer amplification, estimates of nucleated cell counts were derived. The assay was immunoSEQ multiplex PCR, and TCRdb's table has in-frame clones only and misses some. V and J calls and clone size come straight from that table; D and trimming were deduced from the DNA. This sample has 300,000 to 400,000 clones, with around 85% found just once. CDR1 and CDR2 (germline): LGHDT, YNNKEL (reference sequence). The CDR3 totals 14 residues. V shed 4 bases and J shed 4 bases, with 13 bases lying between them. This clonotype was sampled from a human donor in a cohort sampled during active COVID-19. This chain connects TRBV3-1 (or the pseudogene TRBV3-2) to TRBJ1-2; tentative D call: TRBD1 (5 bases). The sample taken for sequencing was peripheral blood. The CDR3 protein is CASSLNRRAYGYTF. The CDR3 nucleotides are TGTGCCAGCAGCCTAAATCGCAGGGCCTATGGCTACACCTTC.